Below are 21 T cell receptor beta chains sequenced from a single sample in a study of cytomegalovirus exposure and HLA in healthy donors. Primers: 60 Vbeta forward and 13 Jbeta reverse. Method: immunoSEQ multiplex PCR; TCRdb's copy keeps in-frame clones and lacks some. The sample holds 150,000 to 200,000 clones, roughly 83% seen once. The sequenced sample was PBMCs. These receptors came from a boy aged 10-17 years in good health and CMV-seronegative.

This clone was observed a handful of times. This chain links TRBV6-5 with TRBJ1-1; D might be TRBD1 (5 bases). Germline V gives CDR1 MNHEY, CDR2 SVGAGI. Deletions cut 0 bases from V and 2 bases from J, with 10 bases between. The CDR3 covers 15 residues. CDR3 bases: TGTGCCAGCAGTTACTCGGACACGCCTAACACTGAAGCTTTCTTT. This gives the protein CASSYSDTPNTEAFF.

The chain joins TRBV6-1 to TRBJ2-1; 12 nucleotides agree with TRBD1. Germline V gives CDR1 MNHNS, CDR2 SASEGT. The CDR3 contains 17 residues. Trimming at V came to 0 bases and at J to 8 bases, leaving 8 bases not matched to a gene. The CDR3 coding sequence is TGTGCCAGCAGTGAAGCGTTTGTGGGACAGGGGGCCTATGAGCAGTTCTTC. Encoded protein: CASSEAFVGQGAYEQFF.

J is TRBJ2-1 and V is TRBV14; D gene unclear. The CDR3 length is 15 residues. Germline values: CDR1 SGHDN, CDR2 FVKESK. V gave up 0 bases and J gave up 4 bases, with 10 bases separating them. The CDR3 spells CASSQENIGYNEQFF. The CDR3 DNA sequence: TGTGCCAGCAGCCAAGAAAACATTGGTTACAATGAGCAGTTCTTC. Using reference TRBV14 and TRBJ2-1 for the parts outside the CDR3, the full variable domain is EAGVTQFPSHSVIEKGQTVTLRCDPISGHDNLYWYRRVMGKEIKFLLHFVKESKQDESGMPNNRFLAERTGGTYSTLKVQPAELEDSGVYFCASSQENIGYNEQFFGPGTRLTVL.

The rearrangement joins TRBV21-1 to TRBJ2-3; TRBD1 is the table's D call and was not checked against the DNA. TRBV21-1 is a pseudogene locus. The CDR3 covers 16 residues. The CDR3 DNA reads as TGTGCCAGCAGCAAAGCGTCCGAGGGGACATCGCGGACGCAGTATTTT. Translated, it gives CASSKASEGTSRTQYF.

The chain couples TRBV6-5 to TRBJ2-7, with 7 bases identical to TRBD2. Germline loops: CDR1 MNHEY, CDR2 SVGAGI. The CDR3 sequence is 15 residues long. Losses at the gene ends were 0 bases for V and 4 bases for J; bases not matched to a gene: 6. CDR3: CASSYSSGVNYEQYF. DNA for the CDR3: TGTGCCAGCAGTTACTCGAGCGGGGTCAATTACGAGCAGTACTTC.

The rearrangement joins TRBV5-4 to TRBJ2-5; TRBD2 aligns across 7 bases. V gave up 2 bases and J gave up 2 bases; unmatched junction bases: 3. Germline V gene lookup returns CDR1 SGHNT and CDR2 YYREEE (reference sequence). CDR3 size: 14 residues. Written as DNA, the CDR3 is TGTGCCAGCAGCTTAGCGGGGCATCAAGAGACCCAGTACTTC. Amino acid sequence: CASSLAGHQETQYF.

V usage is TRBV27 and J usage is TRBJ2-7, with 8 bases that match TRBD1. CDR3 length equals 15 residues. The germline CDR1 and CDR2 sequences are MNHEY and SMNVEV (reference sequence). V gave up 8 bases and J gave up 1 base; unmatched junction bases: 10. This CDR3 reads CASWGIRTGSYEQYF. The CDR3 bases are TGTGCCAGCTGGGGGATCCGGACAGGGTCCTACGAGCAGTACTTC.

V and J are TRBV4-3 and TRBJ1-2, with 7 nucleotides matching TRBD1. V lost 3 bases and J lost 6; bases outside the gene matches: 7. The CDR3 loop spans 14 amino acids. The germline V gene encodes CDR1 LGHNA and CDR2 YSLEER. As DNA, the CDR3 is TGCGCCAGCAGCCACTTGGGACAGCCCAATGGCTACACCTTC. This encodes CASSHLGQPNGYTF.

The chain joins TRBV25-1 to TRBJ2-1; possible D gene TRBD2, 6 bases. Germline CDR1 is MGHDK and CDR2 is SYGVNS. V lost 4 bases to trimming and J lost 13 bases, with 17 bases between them. The CDR3 runs to 13 residues. Here the CDR3 DNA reads TGTGCCAGCAGTGCCACCCCCGGGGAGGAACAGTTCTTC. Its translation: CASSATPGEEQFF.

The rearrangement links TRBV4-3 to TRBJ1-4; 7 bases fit TRBD1. V lost 4 bases and J lost 6; bases outside the gene matches: 5. This CDR3 has 14 amino acids. Germline CDR1 reads LGHNA; CDR2 reads YSLEER. This chain's CDR3 is CASSRITGDEKLFF. The CDR3 DNA is TGCGCCAGCAGCCGGATAACAGGGGATGAAAAACTGTTTTTT.

The V and J genes are TRBV28 and TRBJ2-2; 14 nucleotides line up with TRBD2. The CDR3 length is 17 residues. The germline CDR1 and CDR2 sequences are MDHEN and SYDVKM. The V and J ends lost 7 bases and 4 bases, in that order; junction bases with no gene match: 8. The CDR3: CASTENGLAGGTGELFF. The CDR3 bases are TGTGCCAGCACCGAAAATGGACTAGCGGGAGGCACCGGGGAGCTGTTTTTT.

This clone has a handful of counts. The V call is TRBV25-1, the J call TRBJ1-4; D perhaps matches TRBD1 (5 bases). Trimming stripped 2 bases from V and 3 bases from J, with 10 bases between. The CDR3 has 15 amino acids. Per the germline V gene, CDR1 is MGHDK and CDR2 is SYGVNS. The CDR3 reads CASSESQGPNEKLFF. The CDR3 nucleotides are TGTGCCAGCAGTGAAAGTCAGGGCCCTAATGAAAAACTGTTTTTT.

The chain carries TRBV7-9 and TRBJ1-5; 8 bases agree with TRBD1. This CDR3 has 16 residues. Germline V CDR1 and CDR2: SEHNR, FQNEAQ (reference sequence). Trimming cost V 1 base and J 3 bases; bases outside gene matches: 5. CDR3 amino acids: CASSLVTGGNNQPQHF. DNA of the CDR3: TGTGCCAGCAGCTTAGTAACAGGGGGTAACAATCAGCCCCAGCATTTT.

The chain employs TRBV11-2 and TRBJ2-1; D is possibly TRBD1 (5 bases). V was trimmed by 4 bases and J by 5 bases, leaving 27 bases between them. The CDR3 is 19 residues long. CDR1 SGHAT and CDR2 FQNNGV come from the germline V gene. CDR3 amino acids: CASSSGKWQGLRSHNEQFF. In nucleotides, the CDR3 is TGTGCCAGCAGCTCTGGGAAATGGCAGGGTCTAAGGAGTCACAATGAGCAGTTCTTC. The full variable domain, its missing parts supplied by reference TRBV11-2 and TRBJ2-1, is EAGVAQSPRYKIIEKRQSVAFWCNPISGHATLYWYQQILGQGPKLLIQFQNNGVVDDSQLPKDRFSAERLKGVDSTLKIQPAKLEDSAVYLCASSSGKWQGLRSHNEQFFGPGTRLTVL.

This clone was seen a few times. The genes are TRBV6-6 and TRBJ1-1; maybe TRBD1 (6 bases). Trimming left V 7 bases short and J 2 bases short, with 8 bases between. The CDR3 sequence is 12 residues long. Per germline, CDR1 MNHNY and CDR2 SVGAGI (reference sequence). The CDR3 nucleotides read TGTGCCAGCATGACAGGAAACACTGAAGCTTTCTTT. It encodes CASMTGNTEAFF.

The genes are TRBV15 and TRBJ2-1, with D hard to call. Germline CDR1 is LNHNV and CDR2 is YYDKDF (reference sequence). The CDR3 length is 15 residues. V was clipped by 4 bases and J by 3 bases, with 13 bases between them. The CDR3 DNA sequence: TGTGCCACCAGCAACATCCGAGGATACTACAATGAGCAGTTCTTC. Translating gives CATSNIRGYYNEQFF.

This clone was seen a handful of times. The chain is built from TRBV19 and TRBJ1-1, with 9 bases identical to TRBD1. Germline V gene lookup returns CDR1 LNHDA and CDR2 SQIVND (reference sequence). The CDR3 is 14 amino acids. J was trimmed by 4 bases and V by 3 bases; bases with no gene match: 3. The CDR3 sequence is CASSILTGGTEAFF. The CDR3 region has the DNA TGTGCCAGTAGTATTTTGACAGGGGGCACTGAAGCTTTCTTT.

V usage is TRBV7-3 and J usage is TRBJ1-5, with D perhaps matching TRBD1 (5 bases). From germline, CDR1 is SGHTA and CDR2 FQGTGA. V lost 5 bases, J lost 0 bases, and 8 bases lay in between. The CDR3 spans 14 residues. CDR3 loop: CASSPGNSNQPQHF. CDR3 nucleotides: TGTGCCAGCAGCCCAGGGAATAGCAATCAGCCCCAGCATTTT.

This chain connects TRBV7-3 to TRBJ2-1; D uncertain. CDR1 SGHTA and CDR2 FQGTGA come from the germline V gene. Trimming took off 3 bases at V and 5 bases at J, with 5 bases between the two ends. The CDR3 runs to 12 residues. Here the CDR3 DNA reads TGTGCCAGCAGCTTCGGAGACAATGAGCAGTTCTTC. Amino acids: CASSFGDNEQFF.

The chain joins TRBV6-6 to TRBJ1-2, with 10 bases that match TRBD1. The V gene's germline CDR1 is MNHNY and CDR2 SVGAGI (reference sequence). The junction had 10 bases not matched to a gene; V was cut back by 3 bases and J by 6 bases. The CDR3 contains 16 residues. CDR3 coding DNA: TGTGCCAGCAGTTATGCCGGGACAGGGGTATCGGATGGCTACACCTTC. Its protein is CASSYAGTGVSDGYTF.

This chain joins TRBV9 and TRBJ1-2, with D tentatively TRBD1 (5 bases). The germline V gene encodes CDR1 SGDLS and CDR2 YYNGEE. V lost 3 bases and J 2 bases, leaving 14 bases between the germline ends. This CDR3 contains 15 residues. The CDR3 protein is CASSAGGTENYGYTF. The CDR3 nucleotides read TGTGCCAGCAGCGCCGGCGGGACGGAAAACTATGGCTACACCTTC.